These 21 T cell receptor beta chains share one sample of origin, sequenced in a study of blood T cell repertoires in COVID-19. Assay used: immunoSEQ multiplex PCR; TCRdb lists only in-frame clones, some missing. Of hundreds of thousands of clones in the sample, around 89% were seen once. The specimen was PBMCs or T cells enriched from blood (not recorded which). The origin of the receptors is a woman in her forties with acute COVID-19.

CDR3 nucleotide sequence: TGTGCCTGGAGTAATTCGGGAAGCACAGATACGCAGTATTTT. Translation gives CAWSNSGSTDTQYF. The chain carries TRBV30 and TRBJ2-3, with a tentative D call TRBD2 (5 bases). Germline V gene lookup returns CDR1 GTSNPN and CDR2 SVGIG (reference sequence). The CDR3 totals 14 residues. Trimming took 2 bases from V and 0 from J, leaving 9 bases between them.

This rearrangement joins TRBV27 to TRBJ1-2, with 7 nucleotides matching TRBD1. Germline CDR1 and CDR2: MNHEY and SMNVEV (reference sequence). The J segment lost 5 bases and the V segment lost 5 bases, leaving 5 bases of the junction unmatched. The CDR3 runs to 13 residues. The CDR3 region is CASSVTGAYGYTF. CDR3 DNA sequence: TGTGCCAGCAGTGTAACAGGGGCGTATGGCTACACCTTC.

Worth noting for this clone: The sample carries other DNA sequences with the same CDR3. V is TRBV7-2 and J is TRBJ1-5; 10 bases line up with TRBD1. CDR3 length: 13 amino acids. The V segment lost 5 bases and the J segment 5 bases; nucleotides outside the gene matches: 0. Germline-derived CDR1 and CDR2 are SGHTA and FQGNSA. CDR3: CASSGQGDQPQHF. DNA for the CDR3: TGTGCCAGCAGCGGACAGGGGGATCAGCCCCAGCATTTT.

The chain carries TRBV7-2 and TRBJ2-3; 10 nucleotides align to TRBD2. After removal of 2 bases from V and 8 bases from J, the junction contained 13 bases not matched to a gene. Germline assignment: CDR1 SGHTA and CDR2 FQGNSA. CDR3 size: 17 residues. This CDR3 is CASSLRMGTSEVGTQYF. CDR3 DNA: TGTGCCAGCAGCTTAAGGATGGGGACTAGCGAAGTAGGTACGCAGTATTTT.

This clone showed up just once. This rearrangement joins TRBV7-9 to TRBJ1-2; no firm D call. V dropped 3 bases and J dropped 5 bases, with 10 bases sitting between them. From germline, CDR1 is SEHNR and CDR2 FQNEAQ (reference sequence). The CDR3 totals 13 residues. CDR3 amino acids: CASSLGSSYGYTF. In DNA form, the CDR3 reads TGTGCCAGCAGCTTGGGGAGTAGTTATGGCTACACCTTC.

The CDR3 DNA sequence: TGTGCCAGCAGTGAACTACAGGGGCGTTTCAATCAGCCCCAGCATTTT. This codes for CASSELQGRFNQPQHF. V gene TRBV6-1 combines with J gene TRBJ1-5, with TRBD1 identical over 7 bases. Germline loops: CDR1 MNHNS, CDR2 SASEGT. The CDR3 is 16 residues long. V shed 2 bases, J shed 3 bases, and the junction held 7 bases outside the gene matches.

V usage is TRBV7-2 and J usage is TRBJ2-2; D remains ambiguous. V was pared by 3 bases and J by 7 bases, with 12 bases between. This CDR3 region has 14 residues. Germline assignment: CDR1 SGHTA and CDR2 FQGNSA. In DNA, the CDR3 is TGTGCCAGCAGCTTCGAGCCGGTCCGCGGGGAGCTGTTTTTT. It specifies CASSFEPVRGELFF.

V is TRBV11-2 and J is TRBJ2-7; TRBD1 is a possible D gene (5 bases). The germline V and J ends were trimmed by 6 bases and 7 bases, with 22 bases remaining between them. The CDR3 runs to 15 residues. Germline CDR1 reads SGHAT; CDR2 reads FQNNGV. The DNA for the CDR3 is TGTGCCAGCAGTCAGGGTGGAAACGCGTACTGGGAGCAGTACTTC. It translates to CASSQGGNAYWEQYF.

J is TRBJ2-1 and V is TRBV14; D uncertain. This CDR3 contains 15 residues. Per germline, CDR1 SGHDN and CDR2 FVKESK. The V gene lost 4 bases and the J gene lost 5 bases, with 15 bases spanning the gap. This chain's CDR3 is CASSPLGSKNNEQFF. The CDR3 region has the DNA TGTGCCAGCAGCCCCCTTGGCAGTAAAAACAATGAGCAGTTCTTC.

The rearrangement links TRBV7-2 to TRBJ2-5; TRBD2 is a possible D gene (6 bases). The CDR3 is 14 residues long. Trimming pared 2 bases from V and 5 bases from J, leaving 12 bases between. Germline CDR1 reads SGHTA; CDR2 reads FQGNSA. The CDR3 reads CASSLLTGGETQYF. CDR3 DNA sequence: TGTGCCAGCAGCTTATTGACCGGAGGGGAGACCCAGTACTTC.

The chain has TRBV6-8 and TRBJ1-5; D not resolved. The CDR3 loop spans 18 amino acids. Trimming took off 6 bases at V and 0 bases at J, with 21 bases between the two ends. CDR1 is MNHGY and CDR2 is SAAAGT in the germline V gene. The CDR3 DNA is TGTGCCAGCAGACATCCATTTTCGACAACTTATAGCAATCAGCCCCAGCATTTT. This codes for CASRHPFSTTYSNQPQHF.

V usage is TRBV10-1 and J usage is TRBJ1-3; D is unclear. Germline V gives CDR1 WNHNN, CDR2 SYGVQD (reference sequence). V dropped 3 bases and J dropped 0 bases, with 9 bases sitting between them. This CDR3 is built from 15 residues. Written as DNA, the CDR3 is TGCGCCAGCAGTGACAGAGGTATCTCTGGAAACACCATATATTTT. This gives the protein CASSDRGISGNTIYF.

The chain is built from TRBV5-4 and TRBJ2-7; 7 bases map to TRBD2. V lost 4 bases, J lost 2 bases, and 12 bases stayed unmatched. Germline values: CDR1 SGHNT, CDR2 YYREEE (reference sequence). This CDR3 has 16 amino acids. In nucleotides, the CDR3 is TGTGCCAGCAGCCGAAATAAGCGGGACTCAACCTACGAGCAGTACGTC. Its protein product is CASSRNKRDSTYEQYV.

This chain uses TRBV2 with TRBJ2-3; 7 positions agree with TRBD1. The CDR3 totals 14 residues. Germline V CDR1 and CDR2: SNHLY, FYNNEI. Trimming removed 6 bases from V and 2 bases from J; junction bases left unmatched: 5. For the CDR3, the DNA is TGTGCCAGCAGAAGGGACAGTCTCACAGATACGCAGTATTTT. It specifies CASRRDSLTDTQYF.

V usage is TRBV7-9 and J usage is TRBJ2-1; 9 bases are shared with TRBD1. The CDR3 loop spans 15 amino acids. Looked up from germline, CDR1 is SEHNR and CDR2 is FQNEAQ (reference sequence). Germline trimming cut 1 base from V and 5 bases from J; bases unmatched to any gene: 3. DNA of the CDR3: TGTGCCAGCAGCTTAGGGGACAGGGTCGACAATGAGCAGTTCTTC. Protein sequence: CASSLGDRVDNEQFF.

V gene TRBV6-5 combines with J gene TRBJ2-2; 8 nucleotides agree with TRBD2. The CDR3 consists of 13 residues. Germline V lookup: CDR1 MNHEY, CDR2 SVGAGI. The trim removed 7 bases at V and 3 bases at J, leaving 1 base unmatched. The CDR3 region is CASKTSDTGELFF. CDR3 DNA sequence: TGTGCCAGCAAGACTAGCGACACCGGGGAGCTGTTTTTT.

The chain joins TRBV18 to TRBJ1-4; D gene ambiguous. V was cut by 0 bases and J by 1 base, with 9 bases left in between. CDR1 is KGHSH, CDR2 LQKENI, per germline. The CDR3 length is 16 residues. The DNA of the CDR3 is TGTGCCAGCTCACCACCGTGGTCAGGAACTAATGAAAAACTGTTTTTT. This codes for CASSPPWSGTNEKLFF.

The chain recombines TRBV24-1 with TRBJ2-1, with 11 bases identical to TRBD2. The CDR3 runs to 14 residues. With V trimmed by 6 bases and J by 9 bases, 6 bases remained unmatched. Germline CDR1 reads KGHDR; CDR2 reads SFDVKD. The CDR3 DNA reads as TGTGCCACCAGTCACACTAGCGGGAGCGTTGAGCAGTTCTTC. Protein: CATSHTSGSVEQFF.

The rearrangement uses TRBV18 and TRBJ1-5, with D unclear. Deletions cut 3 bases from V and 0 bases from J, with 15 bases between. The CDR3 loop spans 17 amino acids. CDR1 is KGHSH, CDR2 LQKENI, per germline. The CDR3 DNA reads TGTGCCAGCTCACCCCTTCCCCGGTGGTATAGCAATCAGCCCCAGCATTTT. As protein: CASSPLPRWYSNQPQHF.

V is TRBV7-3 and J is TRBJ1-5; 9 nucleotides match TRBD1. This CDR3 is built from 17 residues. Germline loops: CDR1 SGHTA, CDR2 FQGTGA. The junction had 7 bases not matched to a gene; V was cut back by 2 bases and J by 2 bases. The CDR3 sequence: CASSLRTGVWGNQPQHF. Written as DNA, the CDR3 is TGTGCCAGCAGCTTACGGACAGGGGTTTGGGGCAATCAGCCCCAGCATTTT.

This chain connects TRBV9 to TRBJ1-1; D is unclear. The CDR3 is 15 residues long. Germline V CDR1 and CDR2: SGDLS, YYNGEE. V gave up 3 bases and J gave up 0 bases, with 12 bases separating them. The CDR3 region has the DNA TGTGCCAGCAGCGAATCGGGAGGCCTGAACACTGAAGCTTTCTTT. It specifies CASSESGGLNTEAFF. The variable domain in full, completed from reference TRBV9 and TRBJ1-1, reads DSGVTQTPKHLITATGQRVTLRCSPRSGDLSVYWYQQSLDQGLQFLIQYYNGEERAKGNILERFSAQQFPDLHSELNLSSLELGDSALYFCASSESGGLNTEAFFGQGTRLTVV.